This T cell receptor beta chain was retrieved from a study of blood T cell repertoires in COVID-19. Study background: From T cells, B-cell-depleted T cells, or PBMCs came the material, which was cDNA or gDNA.

The CDR3 is made up of 18 amino acids. V was pared by 1 base and J by 6 bases, with 11 bases of the junction left unmatched. Germline CDR1 SEHNR, CDR2 FQNEAQ (reference sequence). Clones were read by immunoSEQ multiplex PCR, and TCRdb kept only the in-frame ones, dropping some. Of 200,000 to 300,000 clones listed, around 92% are singletons. V is TRBV7-9 and J is TRBJ2-1, with 11 bases that match TRBD2. The sequenced sample consisted of peripheral blood. The receptor was isolated from a young adult with COVID-19, enrolled during active disease. The CDR3 DNA reads as TGTGCCAGCAGCTTAGGGCTAGCGGGAGGACGAGCCCTCAATGAGCAGTTCTTC. This codes for CASSLGLAGGRALNEQFF. The whole variable domain, remainder taken from reference TRBV7-9 and TRBJ2-1, is DTGVSQNPRHKITKRGQNVTFRCDPISEHNRLYWYRQTLGQGPEFLTYFQNEAQLEKSRLLSDRFSAERPKGSFSTLEIQRTEQGDSAMYLCASSLGLAGGRALNEQFFGPGTRLTVL.